This T cell receptor beta chain was obtained from a study of T cells in Graves' hyperthyroidism and ophthalmopathy. Study details: Upon initial diagnosis and before any treatment, peripheral blood was collected. Findings and limits, study-wide: Ophthalmopathy and stable hyperthyroidism were separated by a 13 V-J model.

Note on this clonotype: Its antigen is not known.

V shed 7 bases, J shed 3 bases, and the junction held 5 bases outside the gene matches. Germline-derived CDR1 and CDR2 are MDHEN and SYDVKM. This CDR3 region has 13 residues. There were TCR beta CDR3 regions amplified from RNA transcripts. HTBI primers drove first-round RT-PCR of the TCR CDR3. TCRdb reanalysed the multiplex PCR reads using MiXCR and keeps one entry per CDR3 protein. The table shows 600,000 or so distinct CDR3 sequences, with about 14% occurring only once. This TCR was recovered from a woman in her forties or fifties with Graves' ophthalmopathy. The chain is built from TRBV28 and TRBJ2-5, with 7 nucleotides matching TRBD1. Sample: blood. The CDR3 here is CASIGQGEETQYF. DNA for the CDR3: TGTGCCAGCATTGGCCAGGGGGAAGAGACCCAGTACTTC.